Listed below are T cell receptor beta chains from one sample, sequenced in a study of shared clonotypes between healthy human individuals. TCRdb's copy holds only in-frame clones and misses some; the assay was immunoSEQ multiplex PCR. The sample carries over 950,000 clones, 60% to 85% recorded once. Sequences were obtained from memory CD4+ T cells from PBMCs. These receptors were obtained from a man between 18 and 29 years old in good health. Some clones in this sample may be carry-over from other donors' samples. Both conserved end residues are part of each CDR3.

V	J	CDR3
TRBV7-2	TRBJ1-1	CASLPRLLTEAFF
TRBV28	TRBJ2-5	CASSRLGLETQYF
TRBV27	TRBJ2-7	CASSSDPYEQYF
TRBV5-1	TRBJ1-4	CASSLAGSPNEKLFF
TRBV5-1	TRBJ2-3	CASSLIRTATDTQYF
TRBV7-2	TRBJ2-7	CASSSLFSYEQYF
TRBV28	TRBJ2-7	CASSSTSGEQYF
TRBV25-1	TRBJ2-7	CASSESRGRSYEQYF
TRBV2	TRBJ1-2	CASSEAKDSNYGYTF
TRBV7-2	TRBJ2-3	CASSATSGRGGDTQYF
TRBV19	TRBJ2-1	CASSRGAGSSYNEQFF
TRBV27	TRBJ2-1	CASSFVASGGREQFF
TRBV5-5	TRBJ1-1	CASMTVMNTEAFF
TRBV4-1	TRBJ2-7	CASSQSPGHQYEQYF
TRBV4-3	TRBJ2-7	CASSSRSGQAYEQYF
TRBV2	TRBJ1-1	CASMGQAAPGAFF
TRBV6-1	TRBJ2-1	CASILADSYNEQFF
TRBV7-6	TRBJ2-5	CASSPLAQETQYF
TRBV5-3	TRBJ1-2	CASSLGLDYGYTF
TRBV7-2	TRBJ1-5	CASSPARGRGQPQHF
TRBV25-1	TRBJ2-2	CASNPRQGPTGELFF
TRBV28	TRBJ1-2	CASRGSGGPRGYTF
TRBV18	TRBJ1-2	CASSPTTVGGDYGYTF
TRBV19	TRBJ2-2	CATQALDRGDTGELFF
TRBV27	TRBJ2-1	CASRGLGTGGDEQFF
TRBV27	TRBJ2-7	CASSAPGASSYEQYF
TRBV15	TRBJ2-6	CATSTQYRAGANVLTF
TRBV7-3	TRBJ2-7	CASSLTGPSLEQYF
TRBV6-1	TRBJ1-4	CASSRQGFEKLFF